The 26 T cell receptor beta chains reported below all come from one sample, sequenced in a study of technical replicates of blood from several donors. Clones were read by immunoSEQ multiplex PCR, and TCRdb kept only the in-frame ones, dropping some. The repertoire has about 94,000 clones, more than 90% of them found once; the top ten carry about 0.21%. Source material: T cells isolated from PBMCs. Receptors were obtained from a human donor in good health.

The chain employs TRBV5-5 and TRBJ2-1, with 10 bases fitting TRBD2. J lost 5 bases, V lost 3 bases, and 5 bases had no gene match. CDR3 length: 15 residues. Germline V gene data show CDR1 as SGHKS and CDR2 as YYEKEE (reference sequence). The CDR3 DNA follows: TGTGCCAGCAGCTCCGGACTAGCGGCCGACAATGAGCAGTTCTTC. Translated, it gives CASSSGLAADNEQFF.

Concerning this clone: The sample carries other DNA sequences with the same CDR3. V and J are TRBV5-1 and TRBJ2-1; 9 bases fit TRBD1. The length of the CDR3 is 14 residues. Germline CDR1 SGHRS, CDR2 YFSETQ. Trimming removed 4 bases from V and 4 bases from J; junction bases left unmatched: 3. The CDR3 coding sequence is TGCGCCAGCAGCCCGGGACAGGGATACAATGAGCAGTTCTTC. This sequence encodes CASSPGQGYNEQFF. Complete variable domain (other parts from reference TRBV5-1 and TRBJ2-1): KAGVTQTPRYLIKTRGQQVTLSCSPISGHRSVSWYQQTPGQGLQFLFEYFSETQRNKGNFPGRFSGRQFSNSRSEMNVSTLELGDSALYLCASSPGQGYNEQFFGPGTRLTVL.

V usage is TRBV6-6 and J usage is TRBJ2-3, with D maybe TRBD1 (7 bases). Trimming pared 2 bases from V and 5 bases from J, leaving 11 bases between. Germline V CDR1 and CDR2: MNHNY, SVGAGI (reference sequence). The CDR3 length is 14 residues. CDR3 loop: CASSYTQGGDTQYF. CDR3 coding DNA: TGTGCCAGCAGTTACACGCAGGGGGGAGATACGCAGTATTTT.

The rearrangement joins TRBV27 to TRBJ1-2; 9 nucleotides agree with TRBD1. The CDR3 is 14 amino acids. Germline CDR1 and CDR2: MNHEY and SMNVEV (reference sequence). The trim removed 6 bases at V and 8 bases at J, leaving 10 bases unmatched. The CDR3: CASRPTGTGKGYTF. The CDR3 bases are TGTGCCAGCAGACCAACCGGGACAGGGAAAGGCTACACCTTC.

The V call is TRBV10-3, the J call TRBJ1-3; D not certain. Germline CDR1 is ENHRY and CDR2 is SYGVKD. The CDR3 is made up of 13 amino acids. Deletions cut 10 bases from V and 0 bases from J, with 10 bases between. The CDR3 reads CATQNSSGNTIYF. As DNA, the CDR3 is TGTGCCACCCAGAACAGCTCTGGAAACACCATATATTTT.

V gene TRBV7-9 combines with J gene TRBJ1-2; D is possibly TRBD1 (5 bases). The CDR3 covers 14 residues. Germline CDR1 is SEHNR and CDR2 is FQNEAQ (reference sequence). V shed 0 bases and J shed 11 bases, with 16 bases lying between them. The chain's CDR3 is CASSLAVQGGGYTF. CDR3 DNA: TGTGCCAGCAGCTTAGCAGTGCAGGGTGGTGGATACACCTTC. The complete variable domain, with remaining parts taken from reference TRBV7-9 and TRBJ1-2, reads DTGVSQNPRHKITKRGQNVTFRCDPISEHNRLYWYRQTLGQGPEFLTYFQNEAQLEKSRLLSDRFSAERPKGSFSTLEIQRTEQGDSAMYLCASSLAVQGGGYTFGSGTRLTVV.

The chain has TRBV5-6 and TRBJ2-5, with 7 bases that match TRBD1. The CDR3 has 15 amino acids. The germline V gene encodes CDR1 SGHDT and CDR2 YYEEEE. J was trimmed by 2 bases and V by 4 bases; bases with no gene match: 8. CDR3 residues: CASSQGGVIQETQYF. DNA of the CDR3: TGTGCCAGCAGCCAAGGGGGCGTTATACAAGAGACCCAGTACTTC.

The chain has TRBV19 and TRBJ2-1; the match to TRBD2 covers 7 bases. The J segment lost 8 bases and the V segment lost 4 bases, leaving 11 bases of the junction unmatched. Germline V gene sequence: CDR1 LNHDA, CDR2 SQIVND (reference sequence). CDR3 length: 15 residues. CDR3 amino acids: CASSKTGTIVHEQFF. CDR3 nucleotide sequence: TGTGCCAGTAGTAAGACCGGGACTATCGTCCATGAGCAGTTCTTC.

The chain has TRBV19 and TRBJ2-3, with 8 bases identical to TRBD2. With V trimmed by 6 bases and J by 4 bases, 6 bases remained unmatched. CDR3 length equals 14 residues. The germline CDR1 and CDR2 sequences are LNHDA and SQIVND (reference sequence). The CDR3 protein is CASSPSGYSDTQYF. Written as DNA, the CDR3 is TGTGCCAGTAGCCCTAGCGGGTATTCAGATACGCAGTATTTT.

This sequence joins TRBV19 and TRBJ1-2; TRBD1 might be the D (6 bases). The V gene's germline CDR1 is LNHDA and CDR2 SQIVND (reference sequence). V was clipped by 6 bases and J by 3 bases, with 20 bases between them. This CDR3 has 16 residues. The CDR3: CASSQRTALRDYGYTF. Here the CDR3 DNA reads TGTGCCAGTAGCCAAAGGACAGCTTTAAGGGACTATGGCTACACCTTC.

V and J are TRBV2 and TRBJ1-5; 9 bases map to TRBD1. This CDR3 is built from 17 residues. CDR1 is SNHLY and CDR2 is FYNNEI in the germline V gene. V lost 6 bases, J lost 0 bases, and 9 bases stayed unmatched. CDR3 sequence (DNA): TGTGCCAGCAGAGGACAGGGGTCCACCTATAGCAATCAGCCCCAGCATTTT. Translation: CASRGQGSTYSNQPQHF.

The chain has TRBV10-1 and TRBJ1-1; no clear D. Germline V gene sequence: CDR1 WNHNN, CDR2 SYGVQD (reference sequence). This CDR3 has 11 residues. V was pared by 3 bases and J by 13 bases, with 12 bases between. The chain's CDR3 is CASSDGEFDFF. The DNA for the CDR3 is TGCGCCAGCAGTGACGGGGAGTTCGATTTCTTT.

The chain combines TRBV7-3 with TRBJ2-3, with D uncertain. The CDR3 length is 16 residues. Looked up from germline, CDR1 is SGHTA and CDR2 is FQGTGA. V shed 2 bases and J shed 3 bases, with 15 bases lying between them. As DNA, the CDR3 is TGTGCCAGCAGCTTAGGCCCTTACGCCTTTACAGATACGCAGTATTTT. This codes for CASSLGPYAFTDTQYF.

This chain's CDR3 is CASSGGTGSYEQYF. The CDR3 nucleotides are TGCGCCAGCAGTGGAGGGACTGGTTCCTACGAGCAGTACTTC. The gene calls are TRBV10-1 and TRBJ2-7; possibly TRBD2 for D (6 bases). The CDR3 totals 14 residues. Trimming removed 4 bases at V and 1 base at J, with 11 bases between. The germline gives CDR1 WNHNN, CDR2 SYGVQD (reference sequence).

The V call is TRBV2, the J call TRBJ2-3, with 12 nucleotides matching TRBD2. With 6 bases clipped from V and 5 bases from J, the junction kept 9 bases outside the gene matches. The length of the CDR3 is 16 residues. Germline V CDR1 and CDR2: SNHLY, FYNNEI. The CDR3 region is CASSASSGRVVDTQYF. CDR3 bases: TGTGCCAGCAGCGCTTCTAGCGGGAGGGTAGTAGATACGCAGTATTTT.

This chain uses TRBV7-9 with TRBJ2-5; 10 positions agree with TRBD1. The trim removed 1 base at V and 2 bases at J, leaving 10 bases unmatched. Germline V gene lookup returns CDR1 SEHNR and CDR2 FQNEAQ (reference sequence). This CDR3 comprises 18 residues. CDR3 sequence (DNA): TGTGCCAGCAGCTTAGAGGGTATCTGGGACAGGGGACAAGAGACCCAGTACTTC. Amino acids: CASSLEGIWDRGQETQYF.

This rearrangement joins TRBV11-1 to TRBJ2-7, with D hard to call. CDR3 length: 12 amino acids. V was trimmed by 1 base and J by 5 bases, leaving 6 bases between them. CDR1 SGHAT and CDR2 FQDESV come from the germline V gene (reference sequence). This CDR3 reads CASSLGQHEQYF. CDR3 sequence (DNA): TGTGCCAGCAGCTTAGGGCAACACGAGCAGTACTTC.

The chain carries TRBV14 and TRBJ2-5; 9 bases are a match to TRBD2. The CDR3 contains 15 residues. Germline loops: CDR1 SGHDN, CDR2 FVKESK. V was pared by 1 base and J by 3 bases, with 3 bases of the junction left unmatched. The CDR3 nucleotides are TGTGCCAGCAGCCAAGGCCCTAGCGGGGAAGAGACCCAGTACTTC. Protein product: CASSQGPSGEETQYF.

This clone was observed a few times. V and J are TRBV5-4 and TRBJ1-1, with a weak D call TRBD1 (6 bases). The germline V gene encodes CDR1 SGHNT and CDR2 YYREEE (reference sequence). V lost 0 bases to trimming and J lost 7 bases, with 16 bases between them. This CDR3 is 15 amino acids long. The chain's CDR3 is CASSLGTAASGEAFF. CDR3 DNA sequence: TGTGCCAGCAGCTTGGGGACAGCGGCCAGCGGTGAAGCTTTCTTT.

V usage is TRBV19 and J usage is TRBJ2-3; 10 bases are a match to TRBD2. CDR1 and CDR2 (germline): LNHDA, SQIVND (reference sequence). Germline trimming cut 6 bases from V and 4 bases from J; bases unmatched to any gene: 4. The CDR3 extends over 14 amino acids. The CDR3 DNA reads as TGTGCCAGTAGGCTAGCGGGAGTCGCAGATACGCAGTATTTT. Translation: CASRLAGVADTQYF.

The V gene is TRBV6-1, the J gene TRBJ2-1, with TRBD2 identical over 10 bases. The junction had 4 bases not matched to a gene; V was cut back by 8 bases and J by 6 bases. CDR3 length: 13 residues. Germline CDR1 and CDR2: MNHNS and SASEGT. CDR3: CASLAGDTNEQFF. CDR3 nucleotide sequence: TGTGCCAGCCTAGCGGGGGACACCAATGAGCAGTTCTTC.

The chain links TRBV5-4 to TRBJ1-2, with 11 bases matching TRBD1. Germline CDR1 is SGHNT and CDR2 is YYREEE (reference sequence). The V segment lost 5 bases and the J segment 5 bases; nucleotides outside the gene matches: 5. The CDR3 length is 14 residues. CDR3 sequence (DNA): TGTGCCAGCAGGCGGACAGGGGGCGGGTATGGCTACACCTTC. Its protein product is CASRRTGGGYGYTF. Supplemented by reference TRBV5-4 and TRBJ1-2, the full variable domain reads ETGVTQSPTHLIKTRGQQVTLRCSSQSGHNTVSWYQQALGQGPQFIFQYYREEENGRGNFPPRFSGLQFPNYSSELNVNALELDDSALYLCASRRTGGGYGYTFGSGTRLTVV.

The chain is built from TRBV21-1 and TRBJ2-1; the D call TRBD2 from the table was never checked on the DNA. TRBV21-1 is a listed pseudogene. CDR3 length: 20 residues. The DNA for the CDR3 is TGTGCCAGCAGCAAAGCGCGTTCTAGCGGGGGACCCCCGCCCTACAATGAGCAGTTCTTC. This sequence encodes CASSKARSSGGPPPYNEQFF.

The chain couples TRBV28 to TRBJ2-2, with D uncertain. V was pared by 2 bases and J by 5 bases, with 12 bases between. From germline, CDR1 is MDHEN and CDR2 SYDVKM. The CDR3 sequence is 15 residues long. As DNA, the CDR3 is TGTGCCAGCAGTTTACCGGGTCCACGGACCGGGGAGCTGTTTTTT. It encodes CASSLPGPRTGELFF.

V and J are TRBV4-1 and TRBJ2-2; D may be TRBD2 (5 bases). V was pared by 0 bases and J by 4 bases, with 21 bases between. The length of the CDR3 is 19 residues. The germline gives CDR1 MGHRA, CDR2 YSYEKL. CDR3 sequence reads: CASSQDKPTDSQFTGELFF. In DNA, the CDR3 is TGCGCCAGCAGCCAAGATAAACCGACGGACTCCCAATTCACCGGGGAGCTGTTTTTT.

The V call is TRBV18, the J call TRBJ1-2, with unresolved D. This CDR3 contains 14 residues. Trimming left V 3 bases short and J 4 bases short, with 12 bases between. Germline V gene sequence: CDR1 KGHSH, CDR2 LQKENI. The CDR3 protein is CASSPSEDLYGYTF. The CDR3 region has the DNA TGTGCCAGCTCACCCTCGGAGGATCTCTATGGCTACACCTTC. The whole variable domain, filled in from reference TRBV18 and TRBJ1-2, reads NAGVMQNPRHLVRRRGQEARLRCSPMKGHSHVYWYRQLPEEGLKFMVYLQKENIIDESGMPKERFSAEFPKEGPSILRIQQVVRGDSAAYFCASSPSEDLYGYTFGSGTRLTVV.